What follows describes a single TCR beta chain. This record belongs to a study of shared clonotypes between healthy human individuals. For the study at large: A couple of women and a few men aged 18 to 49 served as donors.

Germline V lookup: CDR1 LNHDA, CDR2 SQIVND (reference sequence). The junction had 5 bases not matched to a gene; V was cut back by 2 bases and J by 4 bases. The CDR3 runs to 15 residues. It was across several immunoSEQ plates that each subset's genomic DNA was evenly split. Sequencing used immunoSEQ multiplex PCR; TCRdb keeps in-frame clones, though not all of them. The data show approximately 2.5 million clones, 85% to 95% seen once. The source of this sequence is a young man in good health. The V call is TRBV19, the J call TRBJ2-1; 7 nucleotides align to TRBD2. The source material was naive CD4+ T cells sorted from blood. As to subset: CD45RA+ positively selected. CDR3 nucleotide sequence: TGTGCCAGTAGTATAAGAGCTAGCGGTTACAATGAGCAGTTCTTC. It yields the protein CASSIRASGYNEQFF.